This is a list of T cell receptor beta chains from one sample in a study of blood T cell dynamics during melanoma immunotherapy. Measured with immunoSEQ multiplex PCR; TCRdb has only the in-frame clones, and not every one. Of some 10,000 clones in the sample, around 83% were seen once. Sequencing used blood, obtained from a patient treated with checkpoint blockade. The receptors here all came from a human donor with melanoma. Both conserved end residues are part of each CDR3. The D gene is left open where the match is weak. Expanded clones are given a class, and other clones once, few, many or no size at all.

cdr3_aa cdr3_nt d_call j_call v_call clone_size
CASSHSTLLPGADGTGELFF TGCGCCAGCAGTCACTCGACCCTACTCCCGGGGGCGGATGGCACCGGGGAGCTGTTTTTT NA TRBJ2-2 TRBV23-1 once
CASGRGSYEQYF TGTGCCAGCGGGCGGGGCTCCTACGAGCAGTACTTC NA TRBJ2-7 TRBV28 NA
CASSSQRGGDTQYF TGTGCCAGCAGCTCCCAACGGGGGGGGGATACGCAGTATTTT TRBD2 TRBJ2-3 TRBV9 NA
CASSEAGGTSNEKLFF TGTGCCAGCAGTGAGGCAGGGGGTACATCCAATGAAAAACTGTTTTTT TRBD1 TRBJ1-4 TRBV2 NA
CASSQEAGGTDTQYF TGTGCCAGCAGCCAAGAAGCCGGGGGCACAGATACGCAGTATTTT NA TRBJ2-3 TRBV4-2 few
CASSQEGLDRNQPQHF TGTGCCAGCAGCCAAGAAGGGCTAGACCGTAATCAGCCCCAGCATTTT NA TRBJ1-5 TRBV4-2 NA
CSAREAPGEAFF TGCAGCGCCAGGGAGGCCCCGGGGGAAGCTTTCTTT NA TRBJ1-1 TRBV29-1 NA
CSVELDGTYEQYF TGCAGCGTTGAACTCGACGGAACCTACGAGCAGTACTTC NA TRBJ2-7 TRBV29-1 NA
CASSPVQGGRETQYF TGTGCCAGCAGCCCCGTCCAGGGAGGGAGAGAGACCCAGTACTTC TRBD2 TRBJ2-5 TRBV14 NA
CASSRRGGVNTEAFF TGTGCCAGCAGCCGTCGAGGCGGGGTGAACACTGAAGCTTTCTTT NA TRBJ1-1 TRBV7-2 NA